The T cell receptor beta chain described here comes from a study of cytomegalovirus exposure and HLA in healthy donors. A remark on this clone: Its specificity is unknown.

Broader study findings: With DRB1 most and HLA-C fewest, TCR association rates differed between HLA loci in a later analysis.

This PCR relied on a set of 60 Vbeta primers and 13 Jbeta primers. Original processing methods: Unique TCR beta chains numbered about 72 million in a later analysis, with 10 million to 14 million shared. Produced via immunoSEQ multiplex PCR; TCRdb's table is partial and in-frame only. For V, J and clone size, that table is used; D and trimming come from the DNA. The data contain some 120,000 clones, around 84% of them singletons. Donors had nominal health at sampling but likely had unrecorded immune exposures. Trimming removed 5 bases at V and 7 bases at J, with 5 bases between. Germline V CDR1 and CDR2: SGHAT, FQNNGV. The length of the CDR3 is 11 residues.

This TCR was recovered from a man aged 18 to 30 in good health and CMV-seronegative. Sequences were obtained from PBMCs. V gene TRBV11-2 combines with J gene TRBJ2-2, with unresolved D. CDR3 DNA sequence: TGTGCCAGCAGCGCCTACGGGGAGCTGTTTTTT. This encodes CASSAYGELFF. Together with reference TRBV11-2 and TRBJ2-2, the CDR3 gives the full variable domain: EAGVAQSPRYKIIEKRQSVAFWCNPISGHATLYWYQQILGQGPKLLIQFQNNGVVDDSQLPKDRFSAERLKGVDSTLKIQPAKLEDSAVYLCASSAYGELFFGEGSRLTVL.